Each of the 5 T cell receptor beta chains below was sequenced from the same sample in a study of cytomegalovirus exposure and HLA in healthy donors. The primer mix had 60 Vbeta and 13 Jbeta primers. The assay was immunoSEQ multiplex PCR, and TCRdb's table has in-frame clones only and misses some. Here the sample spans over 65,000 clones, less than 80% being singletons. Sequenced material: PBMCs. These receptors were taken from a human donor in good health.

The chain has TRBV4-1 and TRBJ2-3; TRBD2 aligns across 13 bases. Germline assignment: CDR1 MGHRA and CDR2 YSYEKL. Trimming took 4 bases from V and 4 from J; bases not matched to a gene: 8. The CDR3 is 17 amino acids. CDR3 coding DNA: TGCGCCAGCAGCCTCACTAGGACTAGCGGGGGCCCAGATACGCAGTATTTT. Its protein product is CASSLTRTSGGPDTQYF.

The chain couples TRBV7-2 to TRBJ2-3, with 8 bases matching TRBD2. CDR1 is SGHTA and CDR2 is FQGNSA in the germline V gene. There are 17 residues in the CDR3. V dropped 1 base and J dropped 0; count of bases not matched to a gene: 6. In DNA form, the CDR3 reads TGTGCCAGCAGCTTAGGCCCAGCGGGGGTTAGCACAGATACGCAGTATTTT. The encoded protein is CASSLGPAGVSTDTQYF.

The V gene is TRBV18, the J gene TRBJ2-7, with TRBD1 matching 9 bases. CDR1 is KGHSH and CDR2 is LQKENI in the germline V gene. V gave up 1 base and J gave up 2 bases; unmatched junction bases: 6. The CDR3 contains 16 residues. DNA for the CDR3: TGTGCCAGCTCACCACGGGGGACAGGGAGTGCCTACGAGCAGTACTTC. It is translated as CASSPRGTGSAYEQYF. Based on the CDR3 plus reference TRBV18 and TRBJ2-7, the full variable domain is NAGVMQNPRHLVRRRGQEARLRCSPMKGHSHVYWYRQLPEEGLKFMVYLQKENIIDESGMPKERFSAEFPKEGPSILRIQQVVRGDSAAYFCASSPRGTGSAYEQYFGPGTRLTVT.

The rearrangement uses TRBV6-4 and TRBJ1-6; 7 bases map to TRBD1. The V and J ends lost 0 bases and 0 bases, in that order; junction bases with no gene match: 14. CDR3 length: 21 amino acids. CDR1 is MRHNA and CDR2 is SNTAGT in the germline V gene. The CDR3, as DNA: TGTGCCAGCAGTGACTCCCCCGGGACAGCAATATACAGCTCCTATAATTCACCCCTCCACTTT. This translates into CASSDSPGTAIYSSYNSPLHF.

This chain uses TRBV5-6 with TRBJ1-2; tentatively, D is TRBD1 (6 bases). Germline V gene data show CDR1 as SGHDT and CDR2 as YYEEEE. Trimming cost V 2 bases and J 3 bases, with 8 bases left between them. This CDR3 has 13 amino acids. The CDR3 is CASSLQGHYGYTF. The CDR3 nucleotides are TGTGCCAGCAGCTTACAGGGTCACTATGGCTACACCTTC.